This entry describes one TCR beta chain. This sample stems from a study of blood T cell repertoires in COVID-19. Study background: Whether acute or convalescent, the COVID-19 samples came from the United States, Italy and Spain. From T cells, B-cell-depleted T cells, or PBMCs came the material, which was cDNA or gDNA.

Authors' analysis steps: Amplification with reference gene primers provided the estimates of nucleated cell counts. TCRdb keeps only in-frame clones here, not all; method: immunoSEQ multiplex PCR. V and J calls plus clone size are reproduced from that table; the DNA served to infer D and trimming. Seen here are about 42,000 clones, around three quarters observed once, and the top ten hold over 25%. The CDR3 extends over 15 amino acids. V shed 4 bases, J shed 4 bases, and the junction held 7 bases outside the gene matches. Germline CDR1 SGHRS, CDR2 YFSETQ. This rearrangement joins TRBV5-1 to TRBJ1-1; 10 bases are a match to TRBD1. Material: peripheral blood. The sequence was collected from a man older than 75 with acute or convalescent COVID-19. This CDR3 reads CASSIPGQGGTEAFF. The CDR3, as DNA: TGCGCCAGCAGCATTCCAGGACAGGGGGGCACTGAAGCTTTCTTT.